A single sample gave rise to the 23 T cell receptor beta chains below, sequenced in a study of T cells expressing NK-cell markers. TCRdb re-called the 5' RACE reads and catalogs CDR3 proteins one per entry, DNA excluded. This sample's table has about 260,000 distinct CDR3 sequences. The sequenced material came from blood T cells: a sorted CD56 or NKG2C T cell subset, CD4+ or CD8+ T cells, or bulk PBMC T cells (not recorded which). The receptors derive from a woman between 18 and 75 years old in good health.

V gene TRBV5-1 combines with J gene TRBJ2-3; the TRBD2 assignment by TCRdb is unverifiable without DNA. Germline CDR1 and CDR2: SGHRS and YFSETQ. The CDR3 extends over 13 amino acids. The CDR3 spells CASSREGTDTQYF.

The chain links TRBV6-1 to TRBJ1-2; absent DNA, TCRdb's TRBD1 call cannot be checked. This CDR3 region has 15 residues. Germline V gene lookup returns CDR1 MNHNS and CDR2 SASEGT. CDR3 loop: CATSRARQANYGYTF.

The CDR3 sequence: CASRRVGGNYGYTF. This chain links TRBV6-1 with TRBJ1-2; TCRdb lists TRBD1, though no DNA is available to test this call. This CDR3 is 14 amino acids long. The germline V gene has CDR1 MNHNS and CDR2 SASEGT.

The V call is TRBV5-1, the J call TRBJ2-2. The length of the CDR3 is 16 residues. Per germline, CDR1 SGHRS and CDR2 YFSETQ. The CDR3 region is CASSLDGRRNTGELFF.

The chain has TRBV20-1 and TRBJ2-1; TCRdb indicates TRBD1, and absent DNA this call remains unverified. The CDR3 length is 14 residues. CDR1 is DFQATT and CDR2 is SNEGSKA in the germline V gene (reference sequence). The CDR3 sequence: CSASGDPADNEQFF.

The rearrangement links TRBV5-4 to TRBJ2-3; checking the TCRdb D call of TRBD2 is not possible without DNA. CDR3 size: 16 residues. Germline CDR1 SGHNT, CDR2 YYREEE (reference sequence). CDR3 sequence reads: CASSTKTRKGADTQYF.

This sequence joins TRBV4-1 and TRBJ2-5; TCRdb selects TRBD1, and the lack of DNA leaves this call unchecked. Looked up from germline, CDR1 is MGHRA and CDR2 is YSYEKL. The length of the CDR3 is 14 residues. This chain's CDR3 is CASSQGGAVETQYF.

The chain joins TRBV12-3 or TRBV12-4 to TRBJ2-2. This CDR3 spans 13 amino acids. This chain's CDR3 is CASSGQSTGELFF.

The CDR3 sequence: CASRIRGRNYGYTF. The chain is built from TRBV6-1 and TRBJ1-2; with no DNA, the TCRdb D assignment of TRBD1 cannot be verified. This CDR3 has 14 residues. Germline CDR1 MNHNS, CDR2 SASEGT.

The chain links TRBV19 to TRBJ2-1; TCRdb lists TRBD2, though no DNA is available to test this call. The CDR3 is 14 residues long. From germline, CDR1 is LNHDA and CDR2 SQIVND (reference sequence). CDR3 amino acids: CARTSRSSYNEQFF.

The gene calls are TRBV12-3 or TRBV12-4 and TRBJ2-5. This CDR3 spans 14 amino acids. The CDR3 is CASSLRMSRETQYF.

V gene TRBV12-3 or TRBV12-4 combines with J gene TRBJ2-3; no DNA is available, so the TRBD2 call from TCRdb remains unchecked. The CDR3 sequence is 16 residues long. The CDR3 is CASSEGLAGGTDTQYF.

The CDR3 region is CSGHRGLNTEAFF. The genes are TRBV29-1 and TRBJ1-1; absent DNA, TCRdb's TRBD1 call cannot be checked. CDR3 length: 13 amino acids. The germline CDR1 and CDR2 sequences are SQVTM and ANQGSEA.

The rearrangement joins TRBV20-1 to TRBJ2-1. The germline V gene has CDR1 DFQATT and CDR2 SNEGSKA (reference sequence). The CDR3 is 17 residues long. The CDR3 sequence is CSARDLSGGSSYNEQFF.

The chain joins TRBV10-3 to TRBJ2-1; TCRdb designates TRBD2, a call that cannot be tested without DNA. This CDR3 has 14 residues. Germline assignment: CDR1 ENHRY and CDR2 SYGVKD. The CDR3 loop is CAITRTSGLNEQFF.

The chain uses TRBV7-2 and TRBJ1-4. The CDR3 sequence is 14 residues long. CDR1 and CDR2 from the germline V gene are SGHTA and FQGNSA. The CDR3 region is CASSLNSTNEKLFF.

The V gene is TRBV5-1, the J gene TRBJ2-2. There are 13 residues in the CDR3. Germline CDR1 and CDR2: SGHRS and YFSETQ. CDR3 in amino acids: CASSLEVTGELFF.

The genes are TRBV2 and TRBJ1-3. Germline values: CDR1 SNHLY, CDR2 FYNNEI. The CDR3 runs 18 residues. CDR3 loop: CASSDIAGLYTSGNTIYF.

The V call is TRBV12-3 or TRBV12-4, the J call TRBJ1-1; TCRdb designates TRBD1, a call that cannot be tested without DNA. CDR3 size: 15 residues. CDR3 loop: CASRLPGQVWHEAFF.

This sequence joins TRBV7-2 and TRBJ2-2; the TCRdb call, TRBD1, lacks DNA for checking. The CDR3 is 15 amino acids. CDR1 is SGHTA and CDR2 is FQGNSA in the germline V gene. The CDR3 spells CASSFDRLNTGELFF.

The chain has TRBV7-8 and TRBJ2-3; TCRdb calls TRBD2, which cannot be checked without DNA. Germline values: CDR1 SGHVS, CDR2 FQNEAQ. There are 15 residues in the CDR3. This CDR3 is CASSSLAESTDTQYF.

The CDR3 loop reads CASSFQRGVNNEQFF. The chain joins TRBV7-8 to TRBJ2-1; TCRdb calls TRBD2, which cannot be checked without DNA. This CDR3 spans 15 amino acids. Looked up from germline, CDR1 is SGHVS and CDR2 is FQNEAQ.

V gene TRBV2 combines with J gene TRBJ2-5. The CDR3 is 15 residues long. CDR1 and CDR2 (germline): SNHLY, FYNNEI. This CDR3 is CASSEVLRDQETQYF.